Given below is one T cell receptor beta chain in context. The PCR contained 60 Vbeta and 13 Jbeta primers. Sequencing used immunoSEQ multiplex PCR; TCRdb keeps in-frame clones, though not all of them. The table for this sample gives some 130,000 clones. This specimen belongs to a study of cytomegalovirus exposure and HLA in healthy donors. Between the trimmed V and J ends, which lost 7 bases and 7 bases, there was a span of 14 bases. Germline V gene data show CDR1 as MNHNS and CDR2 as SASEGT. The CDR3 is 13 amino acids. Material: PBMCs. This chain joins TRBV6-1 and TRBJ2-1; D might be TRBD2 (5 bases). The sequence came from a woman in her fifties or sixties in good health and CMV-seronegative. This chain's CDR3 is CASKVAKGNEQFF. In nucleotides, the CDR3 is TGTGCCAGCAAGGTAGCGAAAGGGAATGAGCAGTTCTTC.